Listed below are T cell receptor beta chains from one sample, sequenced in a study of blood T cell repertoires in COVID-19. Only in-frame clones appear in the TCRdb table, and some are missing; sequencing was by immunoSEQ multiplex PCR. The table lists approximately 340,000 clones, approximately 90% of them singletons. The specimen sequenced was peripheral blood. These receptors all come from a man aged 25 to 45 with COVID-19, enrolled during active disease. The CDR3 runs from the conserved cysteine through the conserved F or W. A D gene is named only where the DNA matches it firmly. Rows give clone size only sometimes, using once, few, many, or a class for an expanded clone.

J | V | size | D | CDR3 | DNA
TRBJ2-5 | TRBV12-5 | . | . | CARSYTGFQETQYF | TGTGCTAGATCTTACACAGGTTTCCAAGAGACCCAGTACTTC
TRBJ1-2 | TRBV18 | . | . | CASSRGGRAGGYTF | TGTGCCAGCTCACGTGGAGGGCGAGCTGGGGGCTACACCTTC
TRBJ2-5 | TRBV3-1/TRBV3-2 | . | . | CASSQVGGFRGLQETQYF | TGTGCCAGCAGCCAAGTCGGGGGGTTCAGGGGGCTACAAGAGACCCAGTACTTC
TRBJ1-1 | TRBV6-1 | . | . | CASSDRVGLNTEAFF | TGTGCCAGCAGTGACAGGGTGGGGTTGAACACTGAAGCTTTCTTT
TRBJ1-1 | TRBV29-1 | . | TRBD1 | CSVDRGSTEAFF | TGCAGCGTCGACAGGGGTAGCACTGAAGCTTTCTTT
TRBJ2-3 | TRBV24-1 | . | TRBD2 | CATSDFLAGVDTQYF | TGTGCCACCAGTGATTTTTTGGCGGGAGTGGATACGCAGTATTTT
TRBJ2-7 | TRBV28 | once | TRBD2 | CASSSGGRNYEQYF | TGTGCCAGCAGTTCGGGGGGACGGAATTACGAGCAGTACTTC
TRBJ1-5 | TRBV27 | few | TRBD1 | CASSYFPNRGPNQPQHF | TGTGCCAGCAGCTACTTTCCAAACAGGGGGCCTAATCAGCCCCAGCATTTT
TRBJ2-1 | TRBV6-5 | . | TRBD1 | CASMTGFNEQFF | TGTGCCAGTATGACAGGGTTCAATGAGCAGTTCTTC
TRBJ1-5 | TRBV2 | . | . | CASSEQVHSYGSNQPQHF | TGTGCCAGCAGTGAGCAAGTCCATAGCTATGGTAGCAATCAGCCCCAGCATTTT
TRBJ2-5 | TRBV5-8 | . | TRBD2 | CASSDGRRGGLETQYF | TGTGCCAGCAGCGATGGGCGGCGGGGGGGCCTTGAGACCCAGTACTTC
TRBJ2-5 | TRBV11-2 | . | . | CASSPGSPQETQYF | TGTGCCAGCAGCCCGGGATCCCCCCAAGAGACCCAGTACTTC
TRBJ2-1 | TRBV5-1 | . | TRBD2 | CASSGRLAHNEQFF | TGCGCCAGCAGCGGCAGACTAGCCCACAATGAGCAGTTCTTC
TRBJ1-5 | TRBV2 | . | . | CASASKAGLVQPQHF | TGTGCCAGCGCCTCAAAGGCAGGGCTCGTCCAGCCCCAGCATTTT
TRBJ2-3 | TRBV10-3 | . | TRBD2 | CAIKPSGGQTSSTDTQYF | TGTGCCATCAAGCCTAGCGGGGGGCAAACCTCTAGCACAGATACGCAGTATTTT
TRBJ2-2 | TRBV5-1 | . | . | CASSPGEVTGELFF | TGCGCCAGCAGCCCGGGTGAGGTCACCGGGGAGCTGTTTTTT
TRBJ2-7 | TRBV15 | . | TRBD1 | CATSRSNSGTGSGEQYF | TGTGCCACCAGCAGGTCAAATTCCGGGACAGGGTCCGGCGAGCAGTACTTC
TRBJ2-3 | TRBV6-2/TRBV6-3 | . | TRBD1 | CASSYRDRGRSDTQYF | TGTGCCAGCAGTTACCGAGACAGGGGGCGCTCAGATACGCAGTATTTT
TRBJ1-1 | TRBV6-1 | . | . | CASSERGRGTEAFF | TGTGCCAGCAGTGAAAGGGGCAGGGGAACTGAAGCTTTCTTT
TRBJ1-1 | TRBV6-2/TRBV6-3 | . | . | CASSYRGYTEAFF | TGCGCCAGCAGTTATAGGGGATACACTGAAGCTTTCTTT
TRBJ2-1 | TRBV13 | . | TRBD1 | CASSILQGARGEQFF | TGTGCCAGCAGCATATTGCAGGGGGCGCGTGGTGAGCAGTTCTTC
TRBJ2-1 | TRBV18 | . | TRBD2 | CASSLREGDGSFF | TGTGCCAGCTCACTCAGGGAGGGTGATGGGTCGTTCTTC
TRBJ2-3 | TRBV27 | . | . | CASSLLPPGVGDTQYF | TGTGCCAGCAGTTTATTGCCCCCAGGGGTTGGAGATACGCAGTATTTT
TRBJ1-4 | TRBV6-4 | . | . | CASSDSFGGDNEKLFF | TGTGCCAGCAGTGACTCCTTTGGGGGGGATAATGAAAAACTGTTTTTT
TRBJ2-1 | TRBV7-3 | . | TRBD2 | CASSSTPGLAGMDEQFF | TGTGCCAGCAGCTCCACCCCCGGACTAGCGGGAATGGATGAGCAGTTCTTC
TRBJ2-2 | TRBV11-3 | . | . | CASSLGLGNTGELFF | TGTGCCAGCAGCCTCGGACTCGGGAACACCGGGGAGCTGTTTTTT
TRBJ1-2 | TRBV3-1/TRBV3-2 | few | TRBD1 | CASSQDPTGIDGYTF | TGTGCCAGCAGCCAAGACCCGACAGGGATCGATGGCTACACCTTC
TRBJ1-3 | TRBV29-1 | . | . | CSVRGGSGNTIYF | TGCAGCGTTCGAGGGGGCTCTGGAAACACCATATATTTT
TRBJ2-5 | TRBV28 | . | . | CASSLLGAAGARGQYF | TGTGCCAGCAGTTTACTAGGAGCGGCAGGGGCAAGGGGCCAGTACTTC
TRBJ1-4 | TRBV18 | . | . | CASTRGYATNEKLFF | TGTGCCAGTACAAGAGGGTATGCAACTAATGAAAAACTGTTTTTT